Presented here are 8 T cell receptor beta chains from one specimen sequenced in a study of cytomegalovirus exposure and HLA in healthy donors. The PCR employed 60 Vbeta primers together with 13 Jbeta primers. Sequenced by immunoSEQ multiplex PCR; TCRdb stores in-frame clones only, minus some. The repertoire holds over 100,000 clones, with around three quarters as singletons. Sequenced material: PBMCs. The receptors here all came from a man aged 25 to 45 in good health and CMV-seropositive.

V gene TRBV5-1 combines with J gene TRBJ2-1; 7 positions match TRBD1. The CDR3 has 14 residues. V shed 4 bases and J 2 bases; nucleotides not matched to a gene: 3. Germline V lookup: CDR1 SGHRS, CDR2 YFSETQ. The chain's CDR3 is CASSRGTAYNEQFF. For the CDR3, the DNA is TGCGCCAGCAGCCGTGGGACAGCCTACAATGAGCAGTTCTTC.

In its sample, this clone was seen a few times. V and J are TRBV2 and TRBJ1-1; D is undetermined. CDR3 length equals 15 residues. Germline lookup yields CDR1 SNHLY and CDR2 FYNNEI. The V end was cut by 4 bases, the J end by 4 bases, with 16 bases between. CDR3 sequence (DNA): TGTGCCAGCAGTGTCGAGGGTAGTGGGCGCACTGAAGCTTTCTTT. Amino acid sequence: CASSVEGSGRTEAFF.

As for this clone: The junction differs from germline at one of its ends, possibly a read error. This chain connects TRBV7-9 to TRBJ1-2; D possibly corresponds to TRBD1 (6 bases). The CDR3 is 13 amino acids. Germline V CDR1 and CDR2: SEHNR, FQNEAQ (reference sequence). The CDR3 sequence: CSSSFAGTNGYTF. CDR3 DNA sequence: TGTTCCAGCAGCTTCGCCGGGACAAATGGCTACACCTTC.

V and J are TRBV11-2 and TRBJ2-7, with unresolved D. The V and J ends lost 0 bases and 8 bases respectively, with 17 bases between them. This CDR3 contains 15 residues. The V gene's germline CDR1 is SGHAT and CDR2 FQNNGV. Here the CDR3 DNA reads TGTGCCAGCAGCTTAGATAATGGGCTTCTACGGAAGCAGTACTTC. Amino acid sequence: CASSLDNGLLRKQYF.

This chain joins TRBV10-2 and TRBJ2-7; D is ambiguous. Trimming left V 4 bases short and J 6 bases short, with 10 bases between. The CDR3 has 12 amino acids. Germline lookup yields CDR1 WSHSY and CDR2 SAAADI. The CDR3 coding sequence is TGCGCCAGCAGTGCGGTAGAACTCGAGCAGTACTTC. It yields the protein CASSAVELEQYF.

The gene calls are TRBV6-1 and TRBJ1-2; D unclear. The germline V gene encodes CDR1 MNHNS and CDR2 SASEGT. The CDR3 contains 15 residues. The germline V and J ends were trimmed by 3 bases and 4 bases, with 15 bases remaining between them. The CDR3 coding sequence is TGTGCCAGCAGTGATCAAACCTCTAGCGGCTATGGCTACACCTTC. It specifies CASSDQTSSGYGYTF.

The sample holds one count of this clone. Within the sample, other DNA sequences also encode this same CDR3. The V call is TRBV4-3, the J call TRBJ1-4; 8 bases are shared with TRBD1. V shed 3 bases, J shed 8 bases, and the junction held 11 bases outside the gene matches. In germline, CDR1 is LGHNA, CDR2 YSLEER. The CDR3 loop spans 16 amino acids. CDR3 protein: CASSHLAQGAQEKLFF. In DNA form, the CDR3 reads TGCGCCAGCAGCCATCTCGCCCAGGGGGCGCAAGAAAAACTGTTTTTT.

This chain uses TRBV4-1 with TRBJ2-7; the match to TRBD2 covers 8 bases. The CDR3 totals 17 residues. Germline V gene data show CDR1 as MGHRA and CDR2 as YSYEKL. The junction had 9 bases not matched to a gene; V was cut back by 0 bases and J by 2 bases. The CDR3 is CASSQDRGGSGTYEQYF. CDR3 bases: TGCGCCAGCAGCCAAGATCGGGGGGGTAGCGGGACCTACGAGCAGTACTTC.